The 7 T cell receptor beta chains presented below share a single source sample, sequenced in a study of blood T cell repertoires in COVID-19. Assay used: immunoSEQ multiplex PCR; TCRdb lists only in-frame clones, some missing. The repertoire includes hundreds of thousands of clones, approximately 86% of them detected once, and about 1.2% sits in the top ten. The sequenced material came from peripheral blood. These receptors all stem from a man between 65 and 80 years old with acute or convalescent COVID-19.

This clone was seen only once. This rearrangement joins TRBV5-5 to TRBJ2-7, with TRBD1 matching 7 bases. The V gene end was trimmed by 6 bases and the J gene end by 6 bases; junction bases not matched to a gene: 15. The germline gives CDR1 SGHKS, CDR2 YYEKEE (reference sequence). The CDR3 runs 15 residues. CDR3 bases: TGTGCCAGCATCCTAACCCCGGGACAGTCCGTCGAGCAGTACTTC. Translating gives CASILTPGQSVEQYF.

CDR3 sequence reads: CASSETGLAKGEQFF. The CDR3 DNA sequence: TGTGCCAGCAGTGAGACGGGACTAGCAAAAGGGGAGCAGTTCTTC. The rearrangement links TRBV2 to TRBJ2-1; 9 bases fit TRBD2. V was clipped by 3 bases and J by 10 bases; unmatched bases: 10. CDR1 is SNHLY, CDR2 FYNNEI, per germline. The CDR3 consists of 15 residues. Looking up the rest from reference TRBV2 and TRBJ2-1 gives the full variable domain: EPEVTQTPSHQVTQMGQEVILRCVPISNHLYFYWYRQILGQKVEFLVSFYNNEISEKSEIFDDQFSVERPDGSNFTLKIRSTKLEDSAMYFCASSETGLAKGEQFFGPGTRLTVL.

In this sample, this clone turned up once. The chain uses TRBV27 and TRBJ1-4; D gene unclear. The CDR3 is 15 amino acids. V was trimmed by 2 bases and J by 8 bases, leaving 15 bases between them. Germline CDR1 is MNHEY and CDR2 is SMNVEV (reference sequence). CDR3 sequence: CASSLQRVGEEKLFF. CDR3 bases: TGTGCCAGCAGTTTACAGAGGGTTGGAGAAGAAAAACTGTTTTTT.

A few counts support this clone. This sequence joins TRBV19 and TRBJ1-1; 7 positions match TRBD1. Germline V gene lookup returns CDR1 LNHDA and CDR2 SQIVND (reference sequence). Trimming at V came to 1 base and at J to 6 bases, leaving 2 bases not matched to a gene. This CDR3 is 13 amino acids long. The CDR3 DNA sequence: TGTGCCAGTAGTATAGGTCAGGGGGCTGAAGCTTTCTTT. Translated, it gives CASSIGQGAEAFF.

This clone was seen more than once but under ten times. The rearrangement uses TRBV10-3 and TRBJ2-1; 12 bases agree with TRBD2. The V gene's germline CDR1 is ENHRY and CDR2 SYGVKD. This CDR3 has 15 amino acids. V lost 2 bases, J lost 7 bases, and 3 bases stayed unmatched. Here the CDR3 DNA reads TGTGCCATCAGTGAGGGACTAGCGGGAAGTAATGAGCAGTTCTTC. Amino acids: CAISEGLAGSNEQFF.

J is TRBJ2-1 and V is TRBV28; TRBD2 is a possible D gene (6 bases). The CDR3 length is 13 residues. Trimming left V 5 bases short and J 4 bases short, with 9 bases between. Germline assignment: CDR1 MDHEN and CDR2 SYDVKM. CDR3 in DNA: TGTGCCAGCAGTCTTGGGACTTACAATGAGCAGTTCTTC. Its protein is CASSLGTYNEQFF.

This clone turned up a few times. This rearrangement joins TRBV28 to TRBJ1-2; 9 bases align to TRBD1. Losses at the gene ends were 5 bases for V and 2 bases for J; bases not matched to a gene: 3. The CDR3 covers 14 residues. Germline V gene sequence: CDR1 MDHEN, CDR2 SYDVKM. Here the CDR3 reads CASSQGQGNYGYTF. As DNA, the CDR3 is TGTGCCAGCAGTCAAGGACAGGGGAACTATGGCTACACCTTC.